This TCR beta chain was sequenced during a study of early T cells in non-severe SARS-CoV-2 infection. CDR1 is SGHRS and CDR2 is YFSETQ in the germline V gene. CDR3 length: 14 amino acids. Trimming took 4 bases from V and 6 from J; bases not matched to a gene: 7. Researchers tagged individual cDNA molecules with unique molecular identifiers. From the 5' RACE reads, TCRdb called clonotypes with MiXCR, one entry per CDR3 protein. The sample records 100,000 to 150,000 distinct CDR3 sequences, under 15% being singletons. The clonotype was recovered from an adult who was a healthcare worker with PCR-confirmed SARS-CoV-2 infection or an uninfected control (not recorded which). The J gene is TRBJ1-5, the V gene TRBV5-1; TRBD1 matches 7 bases. Sequenced sample: whole blood. The CDR3 DNA follows: TGCGCCAGCAGCCTTGTTGAGGGGGCTCAGCCCCAGCATTTT. Translating it yields CASSLVEGAQPQHF.